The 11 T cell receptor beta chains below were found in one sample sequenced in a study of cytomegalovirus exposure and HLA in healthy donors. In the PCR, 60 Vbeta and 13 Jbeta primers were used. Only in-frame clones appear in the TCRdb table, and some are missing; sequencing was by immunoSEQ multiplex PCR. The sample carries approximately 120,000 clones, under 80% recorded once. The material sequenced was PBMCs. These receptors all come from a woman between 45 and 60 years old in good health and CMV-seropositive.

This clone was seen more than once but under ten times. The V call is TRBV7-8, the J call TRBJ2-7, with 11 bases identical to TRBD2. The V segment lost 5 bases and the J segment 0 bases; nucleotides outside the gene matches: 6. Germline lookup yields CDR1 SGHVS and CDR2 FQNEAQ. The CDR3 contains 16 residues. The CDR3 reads CASSGPSGRNSYEQYF. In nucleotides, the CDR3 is TGTGCCAGCAGCGGCCCTAGCGGGAGGAACTCCTACGAGCAGTACTTC.

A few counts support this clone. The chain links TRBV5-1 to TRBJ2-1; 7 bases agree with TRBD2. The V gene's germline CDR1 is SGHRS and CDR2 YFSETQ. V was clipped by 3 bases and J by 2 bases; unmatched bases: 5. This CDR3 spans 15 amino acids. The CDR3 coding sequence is TGCGCCAGCAGCTCGGACCGGGGGGCCTACAATGAGCAGTTCTTC. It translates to CASSSDRGAYNEQFF.

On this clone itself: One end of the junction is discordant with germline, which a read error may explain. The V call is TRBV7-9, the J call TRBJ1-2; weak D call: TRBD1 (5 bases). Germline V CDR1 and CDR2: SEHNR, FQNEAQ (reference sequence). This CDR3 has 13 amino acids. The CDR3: CSSSLLADTMATF. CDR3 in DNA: TGTTCCAGCAGCTTATTGGCGGACACCATGGCTACCTTC.

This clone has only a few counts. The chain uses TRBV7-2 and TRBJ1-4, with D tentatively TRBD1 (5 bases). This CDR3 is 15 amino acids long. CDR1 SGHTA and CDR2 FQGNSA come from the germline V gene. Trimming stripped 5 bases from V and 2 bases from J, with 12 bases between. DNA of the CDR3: TGTGCCAGCAGCCCCCTGGGGGGTACTAATGAAAAACTGTTTTTT. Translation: CASSPLGGTNEKLFF.

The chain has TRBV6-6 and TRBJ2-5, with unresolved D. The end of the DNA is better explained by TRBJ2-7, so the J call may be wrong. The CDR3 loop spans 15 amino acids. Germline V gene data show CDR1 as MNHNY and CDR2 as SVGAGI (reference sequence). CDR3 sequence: CASSYSSPNSYEQYF. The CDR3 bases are TGTGCCAGCAGTTACTCGAGTCCTAACTCCTACGAGCAGTACTTC.

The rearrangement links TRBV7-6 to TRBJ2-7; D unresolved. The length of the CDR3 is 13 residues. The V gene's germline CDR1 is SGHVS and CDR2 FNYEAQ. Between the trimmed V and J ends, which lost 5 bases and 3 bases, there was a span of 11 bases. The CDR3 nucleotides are TGTGCCAGCAGCCTCAATTCAGGCTACGAGCAGTACTTC. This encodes CASSLNSGYEQYF.

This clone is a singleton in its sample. Here the CDR3 DNA reads TGTGCCAGTAGTGTAGTCCCGGTTATGATTGGCTACACCTTC. Residues: CASSVVPVMIGYTF. The chain joins TRBV19 to TRBJ1-2; D not resolved. Between the trimmed V and J ends, which lost 5 bases and 7 bases, there was a span of 17 bases. Germline CDR1 LNHDA, CDR2 SQIVND (reference sequence). CDR3 length: 14 residues. Drawing the rest from reference TRBV19 and TRBJ1-2, the complete variable domain is DGGITQSPKYLFRKEGQNVTLSCEQNLNHDAMYWYRQDPGQGLRLIYYSQIVNDFQKGDIAEGYSVSREKKESFPLTVTSAQKNPTAFYLCASSVVPVMIGYTFGSGTRLTVV.

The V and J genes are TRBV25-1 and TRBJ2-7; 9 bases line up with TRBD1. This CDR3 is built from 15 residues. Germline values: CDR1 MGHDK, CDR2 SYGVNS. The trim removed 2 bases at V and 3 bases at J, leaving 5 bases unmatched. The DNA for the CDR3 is TGTGCCAGCAGTGAAGGGACAGGGAGTTACTACGAGCAGTACTTC. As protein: CASSEGTGSYYEQYF.

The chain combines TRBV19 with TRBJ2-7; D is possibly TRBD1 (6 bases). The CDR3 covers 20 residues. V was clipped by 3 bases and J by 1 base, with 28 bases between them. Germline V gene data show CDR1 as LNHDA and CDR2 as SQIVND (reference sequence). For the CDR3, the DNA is TGTGCCAGTAGTATCAGGGGCCCCAGAACGGAGTATTCCTTTTCCTACGAGCAGTACTTC. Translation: CASSIRGPRTEYSFSYEQYF. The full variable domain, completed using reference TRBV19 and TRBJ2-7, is DGGITQSPKYLFRKEGQNVTLSCEQNLNHDAMYWYRQDPGQGLRLIYYSQIVNDFQKGDIAEGYSVSREKKESFPLTVTSAQKNPTAFYLCASSIRGPRTEYSFSYEQYFGPGTRLTVT.

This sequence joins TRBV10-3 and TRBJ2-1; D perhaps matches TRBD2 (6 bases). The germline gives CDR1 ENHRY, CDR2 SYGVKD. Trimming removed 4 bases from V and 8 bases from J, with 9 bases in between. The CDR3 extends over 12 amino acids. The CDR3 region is CAISGRGYEQFF. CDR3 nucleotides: TGTGCCATCAGTGGGAGGGGATATGAGCAGTTCTTC.

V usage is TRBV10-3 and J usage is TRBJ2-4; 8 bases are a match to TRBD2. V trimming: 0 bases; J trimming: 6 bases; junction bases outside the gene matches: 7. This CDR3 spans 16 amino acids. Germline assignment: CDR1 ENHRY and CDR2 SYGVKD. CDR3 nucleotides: TGTGCCATCAGTGAGTCGAGTCCGGGGGGGGGAAACATTCAGTACTTC. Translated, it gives CAISESSPGGGNIQYF.